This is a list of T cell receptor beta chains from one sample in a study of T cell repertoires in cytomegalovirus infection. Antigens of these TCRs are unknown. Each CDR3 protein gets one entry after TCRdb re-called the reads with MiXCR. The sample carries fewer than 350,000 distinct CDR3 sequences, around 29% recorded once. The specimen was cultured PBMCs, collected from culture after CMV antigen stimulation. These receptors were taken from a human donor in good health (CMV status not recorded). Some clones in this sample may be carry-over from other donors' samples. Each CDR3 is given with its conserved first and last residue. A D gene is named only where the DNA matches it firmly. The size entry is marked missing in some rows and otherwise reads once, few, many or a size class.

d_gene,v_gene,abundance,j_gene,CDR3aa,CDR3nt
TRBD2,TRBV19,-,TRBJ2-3,CASSIGPSGSHTDTQYF,TGTGCCAGTAGTATAGGTCCTAGCGGGAGCCACACAGATACGCAGTATTTT
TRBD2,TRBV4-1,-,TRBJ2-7,CASSQEHETTSGIYEQYF,TGCGCCAGCAGCCAAGAACACGAAACGACTAGCGGGATATACGAGCAGTACTTC
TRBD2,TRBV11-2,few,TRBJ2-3,CASSSPRLADWTSTDTQYF,TGTGCCAGCAGCTCACCCCGACTAGCGGATTGGACTAGCACAGATACGCAGTATTTT
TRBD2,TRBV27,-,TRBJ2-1,CASSRTSLYNEQFF,TGTGCCAGCAGTCGGACTAGCTTATACAATGAGCAGTTCTTC
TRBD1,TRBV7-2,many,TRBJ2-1,CASSPGGRGSYNEQFF,TGTGCCAGCAGCCCAGGGGGACGGGGCTCCTACAATGAGCAGTTCTTC
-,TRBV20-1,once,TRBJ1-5,CSASIGAVHQPQHF,TGCAGTGCTAGTATCGGGGCAGTTCATCAGCCCCAGCATTTT
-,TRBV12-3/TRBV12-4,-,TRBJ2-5,CASSSAPGDQYF,TGTGCCAGCAGTTCCGCCCCAGGAGACCAGTACTTC
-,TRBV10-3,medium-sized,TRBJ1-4,CAISDRQNEKLFF,TGTGCCATCAGTGATAGACAGAATGAAAAACTGTTTTTT
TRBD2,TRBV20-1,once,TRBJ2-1,CSAPSGRLPGSEQFF,TGCAGTGCGCCTAGCGGGAGGCTACCGGGAAGTGAGCAGTTCTTC
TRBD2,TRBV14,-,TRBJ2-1,CASSQGLAGGSPRDEQFF,TGTGCCAGCAGCCAAGGACTAGCGGGAGGATCCCCCCGGGATGAGCAGTTCTTC
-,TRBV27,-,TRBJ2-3,CASSPATSGTDTQYF,TGTGCCAGCAGTCCGGCCACATCTGGCACAGATACGCAGTATTTT
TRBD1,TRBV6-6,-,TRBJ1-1,CASSSEGRDSLTNTEAFF,TGTGCCAGCAGTTCGGAAGGGCGGGACAGCTTAACTAACACTGAAGCTTTCTTT
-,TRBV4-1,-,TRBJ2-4,CASSQGWAATKNIQYF,TGCGCCAGCAGCCAAGGGTGGGCGGCGACCAAAAACATTCAGTACTTC
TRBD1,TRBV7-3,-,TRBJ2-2,CASSLQGATGELFF,TGTGCCAGCAGCTTGCAGGGGGCCACCGGGGAGCTGTTTTTT
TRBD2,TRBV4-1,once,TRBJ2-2,CASSQQWGGTNTGELFF,TGCGCCAGCAGCCAGCAATGGGGGGGGACGAACACCGGGGAGCTGTTTTTT
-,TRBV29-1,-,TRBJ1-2,CSVDRTGDGYTF,TGCAGCGTTGACAGGACTGGCGATGGCTACACCTTC
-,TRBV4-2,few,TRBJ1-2,CASSQEPNYGYTF,TGTGCCAGCAGCCAAGAGCCAAACTATGGCTACACCTTC
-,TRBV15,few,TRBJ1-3,CATSRDRNTGNTIYF,TGTGCCACCAGCAGAGATAGGAATACTGGAAACACCATATATTTT
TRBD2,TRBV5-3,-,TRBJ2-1,CASSLGGAGGENEQFF,TGTGCCAGCAGCTTGGGTGGAGCGGGGGGGGAAAATGAGCAGTTCTTC
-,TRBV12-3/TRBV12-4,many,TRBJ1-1,CASSFRTEAFF,TGTGCCAGCAGTTTTAGGACTGAAGCTTTCTTT
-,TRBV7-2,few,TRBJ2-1,CASSRGSGSHEQFF,TGTGCCAGCAGCCGCGGGTCAGGCAGCCATGAGCAGTTCTTC
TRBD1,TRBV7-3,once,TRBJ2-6,CASSVTSTTGAGANVLTF,TGTGCCAGCAGCGTTACCTCAACAACAGGGGCTGGGGCCAACGTCCTGACTTTC
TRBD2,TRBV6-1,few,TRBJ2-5,CAGGGKGETQYF,TGTGCCGGGGGAGGGAAAGGGGAGACCCAGTACTTC
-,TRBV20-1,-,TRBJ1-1,CSAREVGGPMNTEAFF,TGCAGTGCTAGAGAGGTCGGGGGCCCTATGAACACTGAAGCTTTCTTT
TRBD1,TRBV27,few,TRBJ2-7,CASGRTGGYEQYF,TGTGCCAGCGGGAGGACAGGGGGGTACGAGCAGTACTTC
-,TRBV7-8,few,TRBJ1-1,CASSFQGGGGTEAFF,TGTGCCAGCAGCTTCCAGGGTGGGGGGGGGACTGAAGCTTTCTTT
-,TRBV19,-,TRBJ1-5,CASSIGTTHSNQPQHF,TGTGCCAGTAGTATAGGGACCACACATAGCAATCAGCCCCAGCATTTT
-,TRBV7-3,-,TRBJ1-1,CASSLDRTEAFF,TGTGCCAGCAGCTTAGATCGGACTGAAGCTTTCTTT
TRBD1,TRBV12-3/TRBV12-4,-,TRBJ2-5,CASSLVRGPETQYF,TGTGCCAGCAGTTTAGTAAGGGGGCCGGAGACCCAGTACTTC
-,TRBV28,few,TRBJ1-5,CASLPGHVLGGQPQHF,TGTGCCAGCCTACCGGGACATGTGTTGGGAGGTCAGCCCCAGCATTTT
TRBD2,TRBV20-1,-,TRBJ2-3,CSARRRVSGPRATPDTQYF,TGCAGTGCTAGGAGACGGGTTAGCGGGCCTCGGGCCACCCCAGATACGCAGTATTTT